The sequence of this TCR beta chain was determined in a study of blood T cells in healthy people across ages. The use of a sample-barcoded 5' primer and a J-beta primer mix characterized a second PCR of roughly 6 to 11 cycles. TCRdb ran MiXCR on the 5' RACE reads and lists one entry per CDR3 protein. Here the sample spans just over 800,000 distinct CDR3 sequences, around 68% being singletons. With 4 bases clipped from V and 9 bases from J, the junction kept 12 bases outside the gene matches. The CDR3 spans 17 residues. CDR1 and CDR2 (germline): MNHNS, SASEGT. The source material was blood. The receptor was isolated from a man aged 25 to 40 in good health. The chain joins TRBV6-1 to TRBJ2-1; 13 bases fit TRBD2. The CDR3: CASSVTLTSGGAIEQFF. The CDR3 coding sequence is TGTGCCAGCAGTGTTACCCTTACTAGCGGGGGGGCCATTGAGCAGTTCTTC.